Detailed here is one TCR beta chain. Its target is not known. Only in-frame clones appear in the TCRdb table, and some are missing; sequencing was by immunoSEQ multiplex PCR. The repertoire holds over a million clones, with 70% to 80% as singletons. The data were taken from a study of shared clonotypes between healthy human individuals. Germline V lookup: CDR1 SGHTA, CDR2 FQGNSA. V lost 3 bases to trimming and J lost 10 bases, with 13 bases between them. The CDR3 has 13 amino acids. Study-wide results and caveats: Between four donors, naive CD4 clonotypes were shared at a level of around 5.1%. Blood was the only sampled material, and tissue repertoires likely differ. Rarefaction gave evidence that sorted-subset sequencing remained incomplete despite large depth.

Healthy and HIV-negative, the adult donors had no recent acute infections or vaccinations. The TCR comes from a young man in good health. Some clones in this sample may be carry-over from other donors' samples. The chain recombines TRBV7-2 with TRBJ2-1; TRBD1 is a possible D gene (6 bases). Sequenced material: memory CD4+ T cells from PBMCs. Subset described: CD45RA-negative fraction. The CDR3 coding sequence is TGTGCCAGCAGCTTGCGACAGGAAGGGGAGCAGTTCTTC. This gives the protein CASSLRQEGEQFF.